This TCR beta chain appears in the sequencing data of a study of T cells in Graves' hyperthyroidism and ophthalmopathy. Study-wide results and caveats: In blood, most of the thyroid clonotypes expanded above 0.001 were also present.

This clonotype came up many times. The antigen is unknown. The V segment lost 6 bases and the J segment 5 bases; nucleotides outside the gene matches: 7. Germline lookup yields CDR1 MDHEN and CDR2 SYDVKM. The CDR3 totals 16 residues. Amplified regions were TCR beta CDR3 sequences from RNA transcripts. Using the HTBI primer set, a first-round RT-PCR was run on the TCR CDR3. TCRdb reanalysed the multiplex PCR reads using MiXCR and keeps one entry per CDR3 protein. The sample includes fewer than 700,000 distinct CDR3 sequences, 15% to 20% seen only once; the top ten take 17%. V gene TRBV28 combines with J gene TRBJ2-3, with 14 bases that match TRBD2. This sequence originates from a woman aged 18-30 years with Graves' ophthalmopathy. The material sequenced was blood. This CDR3 is CASSRLAGGIGDTQYF. The CDR3 nucleotides are TGTGCCAGCAGCCGACTAGCGGGGGGGATAGGAGATACGCAGTATTTT.